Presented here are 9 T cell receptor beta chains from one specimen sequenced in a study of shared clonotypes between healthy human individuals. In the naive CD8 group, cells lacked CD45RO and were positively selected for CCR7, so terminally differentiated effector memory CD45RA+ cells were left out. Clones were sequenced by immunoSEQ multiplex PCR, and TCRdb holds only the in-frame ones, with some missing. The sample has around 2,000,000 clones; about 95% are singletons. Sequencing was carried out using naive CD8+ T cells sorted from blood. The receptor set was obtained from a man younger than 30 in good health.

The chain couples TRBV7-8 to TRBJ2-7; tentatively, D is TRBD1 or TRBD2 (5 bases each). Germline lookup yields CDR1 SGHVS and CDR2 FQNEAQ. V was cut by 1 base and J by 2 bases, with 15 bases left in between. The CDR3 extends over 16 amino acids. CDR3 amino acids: CASSLGLGTEAYEQYF. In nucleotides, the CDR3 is TGTGCCAGCAGCTTAGGCCTTGGGACGGAAGCCTACGAGCAGTACTTC.

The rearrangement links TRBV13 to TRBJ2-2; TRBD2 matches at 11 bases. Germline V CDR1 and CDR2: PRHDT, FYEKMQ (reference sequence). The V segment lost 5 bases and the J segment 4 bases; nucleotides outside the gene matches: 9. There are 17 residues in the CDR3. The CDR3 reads CASSPVSSGGPTGELFF. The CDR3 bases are TGTGCCAGCAGCCCGGTATCTAGCGGGGGGCCCACCGGGGAGCTGTTTTTT.

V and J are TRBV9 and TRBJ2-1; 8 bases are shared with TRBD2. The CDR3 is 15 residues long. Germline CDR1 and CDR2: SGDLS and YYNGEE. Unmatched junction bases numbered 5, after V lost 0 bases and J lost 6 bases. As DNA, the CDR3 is TGTGCCAGCAGCGTAGTGTCTAGCGGGCCCAATGAGCAGTTCTTC. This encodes CASSVVSSGPNEQFF.

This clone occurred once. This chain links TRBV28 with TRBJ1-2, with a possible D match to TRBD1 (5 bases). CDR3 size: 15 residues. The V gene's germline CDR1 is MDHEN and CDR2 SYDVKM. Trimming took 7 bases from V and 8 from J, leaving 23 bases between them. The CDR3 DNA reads TGTGCCAGCACCTTACCGGGACTGGGAGTCGAGGGCTACACCTTC. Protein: CASTLPGLGVEGYTF.

The CDR3 region is CASSLNEGRNTEAFF. CDR3 bases: TGCGCCAGCAGCTTGAACGAGGGACGGAACACTGAAGCTTTCTTT. The chain combines TRBV5-1 with TRBJ1-1; TRBD1 might be the D (5 bases). Looked up from germline, CDR1 is SGHRS and CDR2 is YFSETQ. This CDR3 is built from 15 residues. V lost 1 base and J 1 base, leaving 11 bases between the germline ends.

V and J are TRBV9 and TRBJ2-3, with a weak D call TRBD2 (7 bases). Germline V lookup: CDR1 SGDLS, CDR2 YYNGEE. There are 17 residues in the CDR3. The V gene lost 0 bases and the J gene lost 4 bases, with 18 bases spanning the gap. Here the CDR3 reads CASSVEGVGGGADTQYF. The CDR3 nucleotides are TGTGCCAGCAGCGTAGAAGGAGTCGGAGGGGGGGCAGATACGCAGTATTTT.

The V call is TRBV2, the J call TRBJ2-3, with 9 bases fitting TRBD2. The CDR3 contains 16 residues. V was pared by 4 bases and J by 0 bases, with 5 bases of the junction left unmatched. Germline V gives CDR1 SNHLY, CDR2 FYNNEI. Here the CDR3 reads CASSASSGVSTDTQYF. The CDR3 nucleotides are TGTGCCAGCAGTGCCTCTAGCGGGGTTAGCACAGATACGCAGTATTTT.

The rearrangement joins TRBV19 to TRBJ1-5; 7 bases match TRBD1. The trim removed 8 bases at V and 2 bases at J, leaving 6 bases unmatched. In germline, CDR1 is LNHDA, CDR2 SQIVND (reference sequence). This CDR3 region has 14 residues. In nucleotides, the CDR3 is TGTGCCAGTCGAACAGGGGTCGGCAATCAGCCCCAGCATTTT. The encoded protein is CASRTGVGNQPQHF.

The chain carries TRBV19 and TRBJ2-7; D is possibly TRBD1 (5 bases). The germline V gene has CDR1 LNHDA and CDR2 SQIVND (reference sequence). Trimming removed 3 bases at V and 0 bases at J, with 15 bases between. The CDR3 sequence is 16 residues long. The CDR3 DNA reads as TGTGCCAGTAGTATTGGTCCGTGGCAGGGCTCCTACGAGCAGTACTTC. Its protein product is CASSIGPWQGSYEQYF.